These T cell receptor beta chains were read from a single sample in a study of cytomegalovirus exposure and HLA in healthy donors. Clones were read by immunoSEQ multiplex PCR, and TCRdb kept only the in-frame ones, dropping some. The sample holds roughly 120,000 clones; about two thirds are singletons and the top ten take about 4.4%. Sequencing used PBMCs. These receptors all come from a man aged 60 to 75 in good health and CMV-seropositive. Both conserved end residues are part of each CDR3. The D gene is left open where the match is weak. Part of the rows lack a size; the others show once, few, many or a class for expanded clones.

clone_size | j_call | v_call | d_call | cdr3_aa | cdr3_nt
- | TRBJ1-6 | TRBV7-3 | TRBD1 | CASSLTGQNSPLHF | TGTGCCAGCAGCTTGACAGGGCAAAATTCACCCCTCCACTTT
- | TRBJ2-5 | TRBV5-1 | - | CASSLASGGLLETQYF | TGCGCCAGCAGCTTGGCCTCAGGGGGGTTGTTGGAGACCCAGTACTTC
- | TRBJ1-4 | TRBV6-1 | - | CASSEGIGGLAGRHTNEKLFF | TGTGCCAGCAGTGAAGGAATCGGGGGGCTGGCAGGGCGTCATACTAATGAAAAACTGTTTTTT
- | TRBJ2-1 | TRBV7-9 | - | CSSSLGTFQGDEQFF | TGTTCCAGCAGCTTAGGGACTTTTCAAGGTGATGAGCAGTTCTTC
few | TRBJ2-3 | TRBV4-1 | - | CASSRSGGATDTQYF | TGCGCCAGCAGCCGCTCCGGGGGAGCCACAGATACGCAGTATTTT
- | TRBJ1-4 | TRBV2 | - | CASIRGDEKLFF | TGTGCCAGCATTAGGGGTGATGAAAAACTGTTTTTT
- | TRBJ2-5 | TRBV28 | - | CASSPLDIQETQYF | TGTGCCAGCAGTCCCCTGGACATCCAAGAGACCCAGTACTTC
- | TRBJ1-4 | TRBV28 | - | CAIEDTRLEKLFF | TGTGCCATCGAGGATACCCGTCTGGAAAAACTGTTTTTT
once | TRBJ1-6 | TRBV6-1 | - | CASTPTGGGSPLHF | TGTGCCAGCACCCCGACAGGAGGCGGTTCACCCCTCCACTTT
- | TRBJ2-3 | TRBV27 | TRBD1 | CASSPITGVTDTQYF | TGTGCCAGCAGTCCGATAACAGGGGTCACAGATACGCAGTATTTT
once | TRBJ2-7 | TRBV7-9 | TRBD1 | CASSDDWDRGPFEQYF | TGTGCCAGCAGCGATGATTGGGACAGGGGGCCCTTCGAGCAGTACTTC
- | TRBJ1-4 | TRBV28 | TRBD1 | CASSVQGAGEKLFF | TGTGCCAGCAGTGTTCAGGGGGCGGGTGAAAAACTGTTTTTT
- | TRBJ1-6 | TRBV4-2 | - | CASSQEVMRDNSPLHF | TGTGCCAGCAGCCAAGAAGTTATGAGGGATAATTCACCCCTCCACTTT
- | TRBJ2-7 | TRBV18 | - | CASSPANTYEQYF | TGTGCCAGCTCACCAGCCAACACCTACGAGCAGTACTTC
- | TRBJ2-7 | TRBV11-1 | TRBD1 | CASSSHRGPSYEQYF | TGTGCCAGCAGCTCCCACAGGGGCCCCTCCTACGAGCAGTACTTC